Following are 17 T cell receptor beta chains from one sample sequenced in a study of shared clonotypes between healthy human individuals. Assay used: immunoSEQ multiplex PCR; TCRdb lists only in-frame clones, some missing. This table has over 2 million clones, 85% to 95% appearing once. Sequences were obtained from naive CD4+ T cells sorted from blood. Regarding subset: CD45RA+ positively selected. The source of these receptors is a man younger than 35 in good health.

Only one count was recorded for this clone. The V call is TRBV28, the J call TRBJ1-5; 9 positions agree with TRBD1. CDR3 length: 16 amino acids. V trimming: 6 bases; J trimming: 6 bases; junction bases outside the gene matches: 12. Germline-derived CDR1 and CDR2 are MDHEN and SYDVKM. The CDR3 DNA reads TGTGCCAGCAGGTACGGAGGACAGGGGTCCCCTCAGCCCCAGCATTTT. This gives the protein CASRYGGQGSPQPQHF.

With regard to this clone: This CDR3 is also generated by other DNA sequences in the sample. The chain joins TRBV6-5 to TRBJ1-5; TRBD1 is a possible D gene (5 bases). Trimming pared 5 bases from V and 1 base from J, leaving 6 bases between. CDR3 length: 13 residues. CDR1 is MNHEY and CDR2 is SVGAGI in the germline V gene. CDR3 sequence reads: CASSRQSNQPQHF. The CDR3 nucleotides read TGTGCCAGCAGTCGACAGAGCAATCAGCCCCAGCATTTT.

The rearrangement joins TRBV6-5 to TRBJ1-2; the D gene is possibly TRBD1 (5 bases). Germline-derived CDR1 and CDR2 are MNHEY and SVGAGI. The CDR3 is made up of 15 amino acids. The ends were cut back, 2 bases at V and 5 bases at J, with 15 bases in the middle. CDR3 bases: TGTGCCAGCAGTTACGCCGGGGCCAAGGGGTATGGCTACACCTTC. It yields the protein CASSYAGAKGYGYTF.

Details on this clone: This CDR3 is also generated by other DNA sequences in the sample. This chain connects TRBV10-3 to TRBJ2-7; 7 bases are shared with TRBD2. After removal of 6 bases from V and 5 bases from J, the junction contained 4 bases not matched to a gene. The germline V gene encodes CDR1 ENHRY and CDR2 SYGVKD. The CDR3 contains 12 residues. The CDR3 loop is CAISDRGDEQYF. The CDR3 DNA reads TGTGCCATCAGCGACCGGGGGGACGAGCAGTACTTC.

The chain combines TRBV15 with TRBJ1-6; no clear D gene. The ends were cut back, 1 base at V and 2 bases at J, with 6 bases in the middle. In germline, CDR1 is LNHNV, CDR2 YYDKDF (reference sequence). The CDR3 totals 15 residues. The CDR3 sequence is CATSRGGAYNSPLHF. The DNA of the CDR3 is TGTGCCACCAGCAGAGGAGGTGCCTATAATTCACCCCTCCACTTT.

In this sample, this clone turned up once. The chain carries TRBV2 and TRBJ2-5; 12 bases agree with TRBD2. CDR3 length equals 16 residues. Trimming removed 7 bases from V and 1 base from J; junction bases left unmatched: 7. The V gene's germline CDR1 is SNHLY and CDR2 FYNNEI. The DNA for the CDR3 is TGTGCCAGCACAAACCTAGCGGGGGGGACCCAAGAGACCCAGTACTTC. Translation gives CASTNLAGGTQETQYF.

V and J are TRBV27 and TRBJ2-3; 10 bases are shared with TRBD2. The length of the CDR3 is 15 residues. The junction had 6 bases not matched to a gene; V was cut back by 6 bases and J by 3 bases. Germline V gene data show CDR1 as MNHEY and CDR2 as SMNVEV (reference sequence). The CDR3 nucleotides read TGTGCCAGCAGCTTTGGAGCGGGAGGGACAGATACGCAGTATTTT. It is translated as CASSFGAGGTDTQYF.

This chain uses TRBV11-2 with TRBJ2-7; no clear D. V was clipped by 4 bases and J by 3 bases, with 7 bases between them. The V gene's germline CDR1 is SGHAT and CDR2 FQNNGV. The CDR3 spans 12 residues. CDR3 loop: CASSSQHYEQYF. The CDR3 DNA sequence: TGTGCCAGCAGCTCCCAACACTACGAGCAGTACTTC.

The V gene is TRBV30, the J gene TRBJ1-6; D possibly corresponds to TRBD1 (6 bases). The CDR3 totals 16 residues. Germline CDR1 reads GTSNPN; CDR2 reads SVGIG (reference sequence). V lost 2 bases, J lost 7 bases, and 18 bases lay in between. The CDR3 coding sequence is TGTGCCTGGAGTCCTCCGGGGGCGGGTATCAATTCACCCCTCCACTTT. This codes for CAWSPPGAGINSPLHF.

The J gene is TRBJ2-5, the V gene TRBV10-3, with TRBD2 identical over 9 bases. Trimming cost V 7 bases and J 2 bases; bases outside gene matches: 11. Germline loops: CDR1 ENHRY, CDR2 SYGVKD. The CDR3 totals 16 residues. For the CDR3, the DNA is TGTGCCATCAAGCGGGGTAGCGGGAGTGGACAAGAGACCCAGTACTTC. It is translated as CAIKRGSGSGQETQYF.

The rearrangement links TRBV7-8 to TRBJ1-3, with 7 positions matching TRBD1. This CDR3 region has 14 residues. Trimming cost V 5 bases and J 4 bases; bases outside gene matches: 5. Germline V gene sequence: CDR1 SGHVS, CDR2 FQNEAQ. In DNA, the CDR3 is TGTGCCAGCAGCCTACAGGGGATGGGAAACACCATATATTTT. The encoded protein is CASSLQGMGNTIYF.

V and J are TRBV7-9 and TRBJ2-7, with D unresolved. V was shortened by 1 base and J by 4 bases, with 14 bases between the two germline ends. The CDR3 has 15 residues. Per germline, CDR1 SEHNR and CDR2 FQNEAQ (reference sequence). The CDR3 DNA is TGTGCCAGCAGCTTAGGCCAGTCGTGGACGTACGAGCAGTACTTC. Residues: CASSLGQSWTYEQYF.

V gene TRBV27 combines with J gene TRBJ1-1, with unresolved D. The CDR3 contains 13 residues. CDR1 and CDR2 from the germline V gene are MNHEY and SMNVEV (reference sequence). Trimming cost V 3 bases and J 3 bases, with 8 bases left between them. Here the CDR3 DNA reads TGTGCCAGCAGTTTCAAGGGCGACACTGAAGCTTTCTTT. The encoded protein is CASSFKGDTEAFF.

The chain couples TRBV15 to TRBJ2-7; TRBD1 agrees at 8 bases. The germline CDR1 and CDR2 sequences are LNHNV and YYDKDF (reference sequence). CDR3 size: 14 residues. V shed 5 bases, J shed 2 bases, and the junction held 5 bases outside the gene matches. CDR3 residues: CATSAGGSAYEQYF. Here the CDR3 DNA reads TGTGCCACCAGCGCAGGGGGCTCAGCCTACGAGCAGTACTTC. The full variable domain, its missing parts supplied by reference TRBV15 and TRBJ2-7, is DAMVIQNPRYQVTQFGKPVTLSCSQTLNHNVMYWYQQKSSQAPKLLFHYYDKDFNNEADTPDNFQSRRPNTSFCFLDIRSPGLGDTAMYLCATSAGGSAYEQYFGPGTRLTVT.

On this clone itself: Other DNA sequences in the sample encode the same CDR3. The CDR3 DNA is TGCGCCAGCAGCTTGGCAGGGGCCTATTACAATGAGCAGTTCTTC. Residues: CASSLAGAYYNEQFF. V is TRBV5-1 and J is TRBJ2-1; D possibly corresponds to TRBD1 (6 bases). This CDR3 region has 15 residues. Trimming removed 0 bases from V and 4 bases from J, with 11 bases in between. CDR1 is SGHRS, CDR2 YFSETQ, per germline.

This chain connects TRBV6-1 to TRBJ2-5, with D perhaps assigned TRBD1 or TRBD2 (6 bases each). From germline, CDR1 is MNHNS and CDR2 SASEGT. The CDR3 runs 15 residues. The V gene lost 1 base and the J gene lost 4 bases, with 13 bases spanning the gap. Written as DNA, the CDR3 is TGTGCCAGCAGTGAAGGAAGGGGGGTTACAGAGACCCAGTACTTC. Translated, it gives CASSEGRGVTETQYF.

This chain joins TRBV10-1 and TRBJ1-2; D might be TRBD1 (5 bases). Germline V CDR1 and CDR2: WNHNN, SYGVQD (reference sequence). The CDR3 consists of 11 residues. V lost 9 bases, J lost 10 bases, and 15 bases lay in between. The CDR3 nucleotides read TGCGCCAGTGAAAGGGGCGGCGTCTACACCTTC. Its translation: CASERGGVYTF.